This is a list of T cell receptor beta chains from one sample in a study of technical replicates of blood from a few donors. Measured with immunoSEQ multiplex PCR; TCRdb has only the in-frame clones, and not every one. The profile shows around 60,000 clones, less than 90% of them singletons. Sequencing was performed on PBMCs. These receptors were taken from a human donor in good health. Some clones in this sample may be carry-over from other donors' samples. The conserved cysteine and the conserved F or W are not part of the CDR3 here. The order of the fields is clone size, J gene, V gene, CDR3 protein. The listing skips clone size in some rows; elsewhere it reads once, few, many or a size class.

size: NA; J: TRBJ2-7; V: TRBV7-8; CDR3: ASSPQGGSYEQY
size: once; J: TRBJ2-7; V: TRBV7-9; CDR3: ASSLDAGFSYEQY
size: NA; J: TRBJ1-4; V: TRBV6-1; CDR3: AAGTTPSRNEKLF
size: NA; J: TRBJ2-1; V: TRBV5-1; CDR3: ASSPLGQSYNEQF
size: NA; J: TRBJ1-1; V: TRBV7-2; CDR3: ASSPFPGGAANTEAF
size: NA; J: TRBJ2-3; V: TRBV7-3; CDR3: ASSPGLAGGSADTQY
size: NA; J: TRBJ1-4; V: TRBV30; CDR3: AWRGGPGNEKLF
size: NA; J: TRBJ2-1; V: TRBV29-1; CDR3: SVQGGGYNEQF
size: NA; J: TRBJ2-7; V: TRBV21-1; CDR3: ASSSKPSGRAYEQY
size: many; J: TRBJ1-1; V: TRBV27; CDR3: ASSLGGTF
size: NA; J: TRBJ1-2; V: TRBV19; CDR3: ASSIASGRANYGYT
size: NA; J: TRBJ2-3; V: TRBV19; CDR3: ASSILAGGLTDTQY
size: NA; J: TRBJ1-2; V: TRBV7-2; CDR3: ASQEDPQGALNYGYT
size: NA; J: TRBJ2-5; V: TRBV25-1; CDR3: ASSVGQGETQY
size: once; J: TRBJ2-7; V: TRBV7-2; CDR3: ASSLGYRGYEQY
size: few; J: TRBJ1-6; V: TRBV7-8; CDR3: ASSTFGQANSPLH
size: NA; J: TRBJ2-7; V: TRBV10-2; CDR3: ASKLGTSGRGEQY
size: NA; J: TRBJ2-7; V: TRBV19; CDR3: ASSIRDRGLRSGEQY
size: NA; J: TRBJ2-7; V: TRBV4-2; CDR3: ASSLGTVSYEQY
size: NA; J: TRBJ1-1; V: TRBV4-1; CDR3: ASSRGQGVDSHRAF
size: NA; J: TRBJ2-1; V: TRBV19; CDR3: ASSARTGSGKYNEQF
size: NA; J: TRBJ2-2; V: TRBV19; CDR3: ASIGGRANTGELF
size: NA; J: TRBJ1-6; V: TRBV2; CDR3: ASSQGVAYNSPLH
size: NA; J: TRBJ2-7; V: TRBV4-2; CDR3: ASSQDPLGTSGAYEQY
size: NA; J: TRBJ2-7; V: TRBV20-1; CDR3: SADVRIEQY
size: NA; J: TRBJ1-1; V: TRBV27; CDR3: ASSWDSGLVGAF
size: once; J: TRBJ2-5; V: TRBV9; CDR3: ASSEGTSGGAETQY
size: once; J: TRBJ1-3; V: TRBV30; CDR3: AWSKDRESGNTIY
size: NA; J: TRBJ1-2; V: TRBV9; CDR3: ASSNTAYGYT
size: NA; J: TRBJ1-1; V: TRBV7-8; CDR3: ASSLEGQTIDTEAF
size: NA; J: TRBJ2-1; V: TRBV19; CDR3: ASSKVSSYNEQF
size: NA; J: TRBJ2-7; V: TRBV7-9; CDR3: ASSLASGSTYEQY
size: once; J: TRBJ2-7; V: TRBV10-3; CDR3: ATRPLLAVSYEQY
size: NA; J: TRBJ1-4; V: TRBV18; CDR3: ASLQGEGEKLF
size: few; J: TRBJ2-1; V: TRBV6-5; CDR3: ASMGGRYNEQF
size: NA; J: TRBJ2-7; V: TRBV7-2; CDR3: ASSPGGGRSYEQY
size: NA; J: TRBJ2-7; V: TRBV5-8; CDR3: ASSLSGQSYEQY
size: NA; J: TRBJ1-2; V: TRBV18; CDR3: ASSRSGTEDYGYT
size: once; J: TRBJ2-7; V: TRBV12-5; CDR3: ASGVRGAGDTYEQY
size: NA; J: TRBJ2-3; V: TRBV29-1; CDR3: SVKGGGPRSTDTQY
size: NA; J: TRBJ1-6; V: TRBV18; CDR3: ASSKTDHNSPLH
size: NA; J: TRBJ2-1; V: TRBV5-4; CDR3: ASSSGGGSYNEQF
size: NA; J: TRBJ1-3; V: TRBV19; CDR3: ASRLGQGSGNTIY
size: NA; J: TRBJ1-1; V: TRBV2; CDR3: ASRPGGGGTEAF
size: NA; J: TRBJ2-1; V: TRBV21-1; CDR3: ASSPRGGYTYNEQF
size: NA; J: TRBJ2-5; V: TRBV5-1; CDR3: ASSLMASGQETQY
size: NA; J: TRBJ2-3; V: TRBV30; CDR3: AWSPDRGDTQY
size: few; J: TRBJ2-3; V: TRBV7-7; CDR3: ASSLGTPTDTQY
size: NA; J: TRBJ2-7; V: TRBV6-9; CDR3: ASRPQGEQY
size: NA; J: TRBJ2-3; V: TRBV5-1; CDR3: ASSLGLAGARTDTQY
size: NA; J: TRBJ2-7; V: TRBV5-4; CDR3: ASSLPQGSSYEQY
size: NA; J: TRBJ1-2; V: TRBV29-1; CDR3: SGQANYGYT